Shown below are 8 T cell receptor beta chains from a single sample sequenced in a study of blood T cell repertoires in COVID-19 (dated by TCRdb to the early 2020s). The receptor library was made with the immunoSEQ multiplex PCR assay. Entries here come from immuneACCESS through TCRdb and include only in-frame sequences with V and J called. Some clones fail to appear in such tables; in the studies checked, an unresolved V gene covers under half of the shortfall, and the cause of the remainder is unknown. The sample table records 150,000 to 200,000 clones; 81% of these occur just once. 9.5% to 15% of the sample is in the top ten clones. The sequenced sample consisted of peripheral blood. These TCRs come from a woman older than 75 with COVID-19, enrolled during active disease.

The CDR3 bases are TGCGCCAGCAGCTTGGACGGTTCGGTATATGGTAGCTACACCTTC. Its protein is CASSLDGSVYGSYTF. The chain joins TRBV5-1 to TRBJ1-2, with D unresolved. This CDR3 comprises 15 residues. Trimming removed 0 bases at V and 9 bases at J, with 18 bases between. Germline V lookup: CDR1 SGHRS, CDR2 YFSETQ.

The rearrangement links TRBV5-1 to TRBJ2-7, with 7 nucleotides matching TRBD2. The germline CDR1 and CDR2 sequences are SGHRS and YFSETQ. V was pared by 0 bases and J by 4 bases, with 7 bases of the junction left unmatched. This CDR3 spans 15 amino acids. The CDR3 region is CASSLGAGVRYEQYF. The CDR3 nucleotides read TGCGCCAGCAGCTTGGGGGCGGGAGTACGATACGAGCAGTACTTC.

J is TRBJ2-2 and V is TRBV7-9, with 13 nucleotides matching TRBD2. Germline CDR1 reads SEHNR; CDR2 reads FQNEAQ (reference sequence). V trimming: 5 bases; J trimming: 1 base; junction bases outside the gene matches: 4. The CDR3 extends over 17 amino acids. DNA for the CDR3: TGTGCCAGCAGCCGCGGACTAGCGGGAGAGAACACCGGGGAGCTGTTTTTT. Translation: CASSRGLAGENTGELFF.

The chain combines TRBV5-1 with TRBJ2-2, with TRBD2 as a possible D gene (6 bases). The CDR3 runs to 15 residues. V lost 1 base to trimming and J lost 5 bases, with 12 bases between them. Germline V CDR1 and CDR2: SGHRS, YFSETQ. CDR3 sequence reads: CASSLRGGGTGELFF. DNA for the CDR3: TGCGCCAGCAGCTTGAGGGGAGGAGGTACCGGGGAGCTGTTTTTT.

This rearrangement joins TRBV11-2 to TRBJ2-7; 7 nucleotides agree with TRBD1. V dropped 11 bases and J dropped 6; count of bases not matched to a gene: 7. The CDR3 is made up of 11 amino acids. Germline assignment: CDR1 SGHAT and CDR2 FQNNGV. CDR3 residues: CASNPGGEQYF. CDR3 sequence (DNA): TGTGCCTCCAACCCAGGGGGCGAGCAGTACTTC.

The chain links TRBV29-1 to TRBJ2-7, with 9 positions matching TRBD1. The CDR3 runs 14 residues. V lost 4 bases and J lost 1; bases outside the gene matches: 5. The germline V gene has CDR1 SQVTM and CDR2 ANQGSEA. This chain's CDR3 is CSVGLTGGSYEQYF. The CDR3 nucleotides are TGCAGCGTTGGTTTGACAGGGGGTTCCTACGAGCAGTACTTC.

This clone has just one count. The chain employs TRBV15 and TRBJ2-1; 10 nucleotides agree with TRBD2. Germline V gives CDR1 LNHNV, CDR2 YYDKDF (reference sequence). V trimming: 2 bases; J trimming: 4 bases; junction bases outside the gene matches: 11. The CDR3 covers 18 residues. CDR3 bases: TGTGCCACCAGCAGAAAAAGGACTAGCGGTTCCTCATACAATGAGCAGTTCTTC. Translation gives CATSRKRTSGSSYNEQFF.

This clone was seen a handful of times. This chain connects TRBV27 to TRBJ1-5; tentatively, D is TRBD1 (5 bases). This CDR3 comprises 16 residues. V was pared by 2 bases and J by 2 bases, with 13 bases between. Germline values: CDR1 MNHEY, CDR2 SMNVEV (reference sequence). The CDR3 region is CASSLLAGVGNQPQHF. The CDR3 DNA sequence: TGTGCCAGCAGTTTACTGGCGGGGGTTGGCAATCAGCCCCAGCATTTT.